The clone carrying this T cell receptor beta chain came up once. Per the authors' pipeline: Amplified reference gene primers provided the basis for estimating nucleated cell counts. Sequenced by immunoSEQ multiplex PCR; TCRdb stores in-frame clones only, minus some. V and J calls and clone size are given by that table; D and trimming were obtained from the DNA. The data show 100,000 or so clones, 87% seen once. This entry belongs to a study of blood T cell repertoires in COVID-19. Study summary: The cDNA or gDNA used as material had been derived from T cells, B-cell-depleted T cells, or PBMCs.

The CDR3 totals 16 residues. Trimming removed 6 bases at V and 0 bases at J, with 18 bases between. Germline V CDR1 and CDR2: MGHRA, YSYEKL. The rearrangement uses TRBV4-1 and TRBJ2-7; tentatively, D is TRBD1 (6 bases). The TCR was taken from a man aged 50-60 years with active COVID-19. Sample: peripheral blood. CDR3 amino acids: CASSQRGTLSSYEQYF. The CDR3 nucleotides read TGCGCCAGCAGTCAAAGGGGGACACTGAGCTCCTACGAGCAGTACTTC.